The source of this T cell receptor beta chain is a study of early T cells in non-severe SARS-CoV-2 infection. Whole-study findings and limits: VDJdb-based matching was biased toward anti-spike CD8 responses and missed private and CD4 specificities.

TCRdb redid the calling of the 5' RACE reads with MiXCR, one entry per CDR3 protein. The profile shows 68,000 or so distinct CDR3 sequences, 12% of them singletons. Germline loops: CDR1 LNHDA, CDR2 SQIVND (reference sequence). Trimming left V 3 bases short and J 2 bases short, with 8 bases between. The CDR3 has 14 amino acids. Concerning this clonotype: Its specificity is unknown.

J is TRBJ2-1 and V is TRBV19; no clear D. The receptor's source is an adult who was a healthcare worker with PCR-confirmed SARS-CoV-2 infection or an uninfected control (not recorded which). Sequenced: whole blood. For the CDR3, the DNA is TGTGCCAGTAGTATCCGGAGCACCTACAATGAGCAGTTCTTC. Its protein is CASSIRSTYNEQFF.